This T cell receptor beta chain was sequenced for a study of blood T cells in healthy people across ages. Study outcomes and limitations: Long-lived donors carried more naive CD4+ cells and greater diversity than aged donors. Age brought a roughly linear fall in TCR beta diversity measured per million T cells.

The donors, all healthy, were Caucasians living in Russia, aged roughly 6 to 100. CDR3 size: 15 residues. V lost 1 base and J 2 bases, leaving 11 bases between the germline ends. Germline CDR1 reads SGHRS; CDR2 reads YFSETQ. Primed by a sample-barcoded 5' primer and a J-beta primer mix, a second PCR proceeded for roughly 7 to 12 cycles. TCRdb fed the 5' RACE reads into MiXCR, producing one record per CDR3 protein. The sample holds more than 550,000 distinct CDR3 sequences, about 24% seen once. As concerns this clonotype: The antigen is unknown.

The sample consisted of blood. The sequence was obtained from a man in his 70s in good health. The chain is built from TRBV5-1 and TRBJ2-3, with a tentative D call TRBD1 (5 bases). The CDR3 DNA reads TGCGCCAGCAGCTTGATAAGGGGCCCCACAGATACGCAGTATTTT. Its protein product is CASSLIRGPTDTQYF.